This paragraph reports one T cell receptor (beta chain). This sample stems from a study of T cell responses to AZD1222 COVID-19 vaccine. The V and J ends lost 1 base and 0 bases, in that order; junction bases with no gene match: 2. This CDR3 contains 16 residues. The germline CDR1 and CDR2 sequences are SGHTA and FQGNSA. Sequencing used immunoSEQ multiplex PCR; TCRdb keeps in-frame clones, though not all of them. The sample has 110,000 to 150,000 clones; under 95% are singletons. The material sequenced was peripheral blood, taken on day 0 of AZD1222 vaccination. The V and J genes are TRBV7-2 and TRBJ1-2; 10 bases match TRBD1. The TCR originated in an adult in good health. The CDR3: CASSLGTGGPNYGYTF. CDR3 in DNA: TGTGCCAGCAGCTTAGGGACAGGGGGGCCTAACTATGGCTACACCTTC.